These T cell receptor beta chains were read from a single sample in a study of T cell repertoires in cytomegalovirus infection. Each CDR3 protein is one row after TCRdb ran MiXCR on the reads. Among about 830,000 distinct CDR3 sequences listed, approximately 30% were seen once. These TCRs' antigens remain unknown. Material: cultured CD8+ T cells from PBMCs, obtained from culture after CMV antigen stimulation. The receptors were sampled from a human donor in good health (CMV status not recorded). Some clones in this sample may be carry-over from other donors' samples. CDR3s include the opening cysteine and the closing phenylalanine or tryptophan. A D gene is named only where the DNA matches it firmly. Clone size is stated in some rows and not others, as once, few, many or a class when expanded.

j_gene,d_gene,v_gene,abundance,CDR3nt,CDR3aa
TRBJ1-2,TRBD1,TRBV19,few,TGTGCCAGTAGTATTTTGGGGACAGAGGATGGCTACACCTTC,CASSILGTEDGYTF
TRBJ1-3,-,TRBV5-4,few,TGTGCCAGCAGCTTGGTGCCGGAGAGCTCTGGAAACACCATATATTTT,CASSLVPESSGNTIYF
TRBJ1-3,-,TRBV7-2,-,TGTGCCAGCAGCTCCCACGCCGGGAGCACCATATATTTT,CASSSHAGSTIYF
TRBJ2-1,TRBD1,TRBV28,-,TGTGCCAGCAGGGACAGGGGATTTTCCTCCTACAATGAGCAGTTCTTC,CASRDRGFSSYNEQFF
TRBJ2-1,TRBD2,TRBV20-1,-,TGCAGTGCGCCTCTAGCGGGCGCCTACAATGAGCAGTTCTTC,CSAPLAGAYNEQFF
TRBJ1-5,-,TRBV3-1,-,TGTGCCAGCTCCTACACAGGGAGCGGTCAGCCCCAGCATTTT,CASSYTGSGQPQHF
TRBJ2-3,TRBD2,TRBV7-9,few,TGTGCCAGCAGCGGAGGTCCCGCGGGGGGGCCGGGAGCGCAGTATTTT,CASSGGPAGGPGAQYF
TRBJ2-5,TRBD2,TRBV9,few,TGTGCCAGCAGCGTAGGGACTAGCGTACAAGAGACCCAGTACTTC,CASSVGTSVQETQYF
TRBJ2-3,-,TRBV15,-,TGTGTCACCAGCCCCCAGGAGGGGTTCACAGATACGCAGTATTTT,CVTSPQEGFTDTQYF
TRBJ2-3,TRBD1,TRBV7-2,-,TGTGCCAGCAGCCCGACAGGGCGGAAGACAGATACGCAGTATTTT,CASSPTGRKTDTQYF
TRBJ2-3,TRBD2,TRBV20-1,many,TGCAGTGCTAGCACTAGCGGGGTAGGGACAGATACGCAGTATTTT,CSASTSGVGTDTQYF
TRBJ2-1,-,TRBV12-3/TRBV12-4,many,TGTGCCAGCAGTTCCCAAGACCGTCGAAGCTCCTACAATGAGCAGTTCTTC,CASSSQDRRSSYNEQFF
TRBJ1-1,-,TRBV27,-,TGTGCCAGCAGTTGGAGTGGGGCCACTGAAGCTTTCTTT,CASSWSGATEAFF
TRBJ1-1,-,TRBV12-5,-,TGTGCTAGTGGTTTTGGGGGGGAGGGCACTGAAGCTTTCTTT,CASGFGGEGTEAFF
TRBJ1-4,-,TRBV15,-,TGTGCCACCAGCAGTCCTCGCTCCGATTCAACTAATGAAAAACTGTTTTTT,CATSSPRSDSTNEKLFF
TRBJ2-1,TRBD2,TRBV7-3,-,TGTGCCAGCAGCCCGCTAGCGGGGGAATTCAAAGAGCAGTTCTTC,CASSPLAGEFKEQFF
TRBJ2-1,-,TRBV6-6,-,TGTGCCAGCAGCCAGAAGGGGTTCTACAATGAGCAGTTCTTC,CASSQKGFYNEQFF
TRBJ2-2,TRBD1,TRBV12-3/TRBV12-4,-,TGTGCCAGCAGTCCCAAACCTAAAGAGGGGGCCATAAACACCGGGGAGCTGTTTTTT,CASSPKPKEGAINTGELFF
TRBJ2-1,-,TRBV7-9,-,TGTGCCAGCATAATTGGCCGGAATGAGCAGTTCTTC,CASIIGRNEQFF
TRBJ1-2,-,TRBV10-3,once,TGTGCCATCAGAATGGCCGATGGCTACACCTTC,CAIRMADGYTF
TRBJ1-2,-,TRBV6-5,few,TGTGCCAGCAGTTACTCGGGGGACACCTATGGCTACACCTTC,CASSYSGDTYGYTF
TRBJ2-4,-,TRBV6-2/TRBV6-3,-,TGTGCCAGCAGCCTAGCCATCGGCCCTCGGAACATTCAGTACTTC,CASSLAIGPRNIQYF
TRBJ1-2,TRBD1,TRBV7-9,-,TGTGCCAGCAGCATCCCGACAGGGAACTATGGCTACACCTTC,CASSIPTGNYGYTF
TRBJ2-1,-,TRBV5-1,few,TGCGCCAGCAGCGACCCTCTTCGAGGAGGGGGGTACAATGAGCAGTTCTTC,CASSDPLRGGGYNEQFF
TRBJ2-5,-,TRBV7-6,many,TGTGCCAGCAGCTTATGGTCAGGTCAAGAGACCCAGTACTTC,CASSLWSGQETQYF
TRBJ1-1,TRBD1,TRBV6-5,-,TGTGCCAGCCGAGGGGGCGGTGAGATGAACACTGAAGCTTTCTTT,CASRGGGEMNTEAFF
TRBJ1-1,-,TRBV7-9,-,TGTGCCAGCAGCGGGGGGGCGAGGAACACTGAAGCTTTCTTT,CASSGGARNTEAFF
TRBJ2-6,-,TRBV9,once,TGTGCCAGCAGCGGGGGGACATCAGAGACTGGGGCCAACGTCCTGACTTTC,CASSGGTSETGANVLTF
TRBJ1-2,TRBD1,TRBV19,-,TGTGCCAGTAGTATAGATCGGACAGGTAATCGTGGCTACACCTTC,CASSIDRTGNRGYTF
TRBJ2-7,-,TRBV12-3/TRBV12-4,-,TGTGCCAGCAGTTTCGGGGGCCTGGGGCAGTACTTC,CASSFGGLGQYF
TRBJ1-1,TRBD1,TRBV23-1,-,TGCGCCAGCAGTCAATCGGAGAGGGGGCGCCTAGACACTGAAGCTTTCTTT,CASSQSERGRLDTEAFF
TRBJ1-6,TRBD1,TRBV7-9,many,TGTGCCAGCAGCCCCGGACAGGGGAGGAATTCACCCCTCCACTTT,CASSPGQGRNSPLHF